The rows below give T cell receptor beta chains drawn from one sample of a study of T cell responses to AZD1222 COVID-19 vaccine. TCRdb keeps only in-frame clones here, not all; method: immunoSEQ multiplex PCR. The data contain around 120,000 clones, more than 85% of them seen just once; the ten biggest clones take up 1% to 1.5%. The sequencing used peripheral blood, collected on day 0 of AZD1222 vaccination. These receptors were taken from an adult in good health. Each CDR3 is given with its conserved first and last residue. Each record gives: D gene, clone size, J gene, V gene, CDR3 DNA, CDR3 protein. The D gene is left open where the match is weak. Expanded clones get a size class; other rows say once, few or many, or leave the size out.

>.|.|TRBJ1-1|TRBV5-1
TGCGCCAGCAGCTTCACAGGTAACACTGAAGCTTTCTTT
CASSFTGNTEAFF
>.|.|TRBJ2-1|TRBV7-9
TGTGCCAGCAGCTCGAGGGGGGGAGATAAACTCCATGAGCAGTTCTTC
CASSSRGGDKLHEQFF
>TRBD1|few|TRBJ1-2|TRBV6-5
TGTGCCACATCACCACCGGGACAGGGAAGGGGTGGCTACACCTTC
CATSPPGQGRGGYTF
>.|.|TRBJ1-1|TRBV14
TGTGCCAGCAGCCAGACGACAGGGAACACTGAAGCTTTCTTT
CASSQTTGNTEAFF
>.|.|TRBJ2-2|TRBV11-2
TGTGCCAGCAGCTTCTCGGGACAGAACACCGGGGAGCTGTTTTTT
CASSFSGQNTGELFF
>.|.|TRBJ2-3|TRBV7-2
TGTGCCAGCAGCTTAGGTTTTCTAGCCTCAGATACGCAGTATTTT
CASSLGFLASDTQYF
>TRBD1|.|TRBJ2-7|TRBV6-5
TGTGCCAGCAGTTACAAGGCAGGGGGTGGGATTCTACAGCAGTACTTC
CASSYKAGGGILQQYF
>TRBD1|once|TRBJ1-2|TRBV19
TGTGCCAGTAGCCCACAGGGGGCGACCTATGGCTACACCTTC
CASSPQGATYGYTF
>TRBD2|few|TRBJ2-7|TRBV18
TGTGCCAGCTCCCTTCGCGGGAGAGGCGACGAGCAGTACTTC
CASSLRGRGDEQYF
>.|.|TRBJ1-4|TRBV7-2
TGTGCCAGCAGCTTAACCTCCGGGACAACCCATGAAAAACTGTTTTTT
CASSLTSGTTHEKLFF
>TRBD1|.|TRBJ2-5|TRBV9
TGTGCCAGCAGCCCGCGGACAGGTTTCGAAGAGACCCAGTACTTC
CASSPRTGFEETQYF
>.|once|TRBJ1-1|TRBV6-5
TGTACCAGCGCTAGGGAGGGCACTGAAGCTTTCTTT
CTSAREGTEAFF
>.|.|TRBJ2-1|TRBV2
TGTGCCAGCAGTGGGTCGATTCTAGCCTCCTACAATGAGCAGTTCTTC
CASSGSILASYNEQFF
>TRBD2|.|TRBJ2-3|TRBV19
TGTGCCAGTAGTATAGTCCGGACTAGCGGCACAGATACGCAGTATTTT
CASSIVRTSGTDTQYF
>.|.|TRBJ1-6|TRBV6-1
TGTGCCAGCAGTGATGGGGACGGCCCCCTCCACTTT
CASSDGDGPLHF
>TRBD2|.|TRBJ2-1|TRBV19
TGTGCCAGTAGGGCGGGAGCGGGAGATTACAATGAGCAGTTCTTC
CASRAGAGDYNEQFF
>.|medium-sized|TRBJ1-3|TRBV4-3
TGCGCCAGCAGCCAAGATCATGGGGGCTCTGGAAACACCATATATTTT
CASSQDHGGSGNTIYF
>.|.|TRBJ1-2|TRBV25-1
TGTGCCAGCAGTGAGCCGGGTCTCTATGGCTACACCTTC
CASSEPGLYGYTF
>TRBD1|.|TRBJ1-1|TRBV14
TGTGCCAGCAGCCGCTCGAGGGGGCCGGGCACTGAAGCTTTCTTT
CASSRSRGPGTEAFF
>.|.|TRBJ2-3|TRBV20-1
TGCAGTGCTGAGGTAGCAGATACGCAGTATTTT
CSAEVADTQYF
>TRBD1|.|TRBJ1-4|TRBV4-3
TGCGCCAGCAGCCAAGACCGCGGACAGGGCTGGGAAAAACTGTTTTTT
CASSQDRGQGWEKLFF
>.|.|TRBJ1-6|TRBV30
TGTGCCTGGAGAGGGGCAGGGCGGTCACCCCTCCACTTT
CAWRGAGRSPLHF
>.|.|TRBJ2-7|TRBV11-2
TGTGCCAGCAGCTTGGGGGCGGGGGCCGAGCAGTACTTC
CASSLGAGAEQYF
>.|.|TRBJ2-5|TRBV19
TGTGCCAGTAGTTCTCCGGGGACACAAGAGACCCAGTACTTC
CASSSPGTQETQYF
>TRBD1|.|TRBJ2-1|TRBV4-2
TGTGCCAGCAGCCAAGATCACGGACAGGGGTGGTATGAGCAGTTCTTC
CASSQDHGQGWYEQFF
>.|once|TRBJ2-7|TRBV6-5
TGTGCCAGCATCCCCTCCAGGAGCTCCTACGAGCAGTACTTC
CASIPSRSSYEQYF
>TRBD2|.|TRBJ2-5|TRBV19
TGTGCCAGTATGTCGGCGGGAGTAAGGGAGACCCAGTACTTC
CASMSAGVRETQYF
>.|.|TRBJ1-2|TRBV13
TGTGCCAGCAGCTTCCAGGGAAAATATGGCTACACCTTC
CASSFQGKYGYTF
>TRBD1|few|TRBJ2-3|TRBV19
TGTGCCAGTAGTACCGGGACAGGGGCAGATACGCAGTATTTT
CASSTGTGADTQYF
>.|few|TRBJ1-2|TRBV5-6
TGTGCCAGCAGCTCCGGGGGAGGGTATGGCTACACCTTC
CASSSGGGYGYTF
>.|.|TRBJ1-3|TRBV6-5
TGTGCCAGCAGTTACAGGGCAGAGTCTGGAAACACCATATATTTT
CASSYRAESGNTIYF
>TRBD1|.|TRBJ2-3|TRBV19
TGTGCCAGTAGGGGGACAGGGGGCCACCACGTTGTTTATACGCAGTATTTT
CASRGTGGHHVVYTQYF
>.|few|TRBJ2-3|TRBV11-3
TGTGCCAGCAGTCAATTGTCAACTAGCACAGATACGCAGTATTTT
CASSQLSTSTDTQYF
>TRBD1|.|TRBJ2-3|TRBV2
TGTGCCAGCAGTGAAGGGGGACAGGATACGCAGTATTTT
CASSEGGQDTQYF
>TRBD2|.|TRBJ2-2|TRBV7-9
TGTGCCAGCAAGTCTAGCGGGAGTCCCGGGGAGCTGTTTTTT
CASKSSGSPGELFF
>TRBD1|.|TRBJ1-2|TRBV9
TGTGCCAGCAGCGTAGCAGGACAGGGGGTTAATGGCTACACCTTC
CASSVAGQGVNGYTF
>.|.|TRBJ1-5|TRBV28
TGTGCCAGCAGTTTTTTGGATCAGCCCCAGCATTTT
CASSFLDQPQHF
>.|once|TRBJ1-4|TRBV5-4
TGTGCCAGCAGCTTGCCGGGGGGTAATGAAAAACTGTTTTTT
CASSLPGGNEKLFF
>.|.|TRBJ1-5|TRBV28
TGTGCCAGCAGTTCCCCTCAGGGGCCCCGGCCCCAGCATTTT
CASSSPQGPRPQHF
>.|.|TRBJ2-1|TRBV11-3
TGTGCCAGCAGCTTAGAGGGGACGCGGTACTACAATGAGCAGTTCTTC
CASSLEGTRYYNEQFF
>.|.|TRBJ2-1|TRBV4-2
TGTGCCAGCAGCACCTCGGTAAATGGGGGCAATGAGCAGTTCTTC
CASSTSVNGGNEQFF
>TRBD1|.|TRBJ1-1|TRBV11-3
TGTGCCAGCAGCTCGTGGTCCACAGGGGGCGAAACTGAAGCTTTCTTT
CASSSWSTGGETEAFF
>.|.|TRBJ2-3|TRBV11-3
TGTGCCAGCAGCTTAGAGCACAGGTATACAGATACGCAGTATTTT
CASSLEHRYTDTQYF
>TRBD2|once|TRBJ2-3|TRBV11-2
TGTGCCAGCAGCTTAGGTTATCTAGCGGGAGGTTCAGATACGCAGTATTTT
CASSLGYLAGGSDTQYF
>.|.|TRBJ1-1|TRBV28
TGTGCCAGCAGTTCCTTGGCGGGGAGTGAAGCTTTCTTT
CASSSLAGSEAFF
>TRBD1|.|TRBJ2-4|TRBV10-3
TGTGCCATCAGTGAGGGGACAGGGAGAGGCATTCAGTACTTC
CAISEGTGRGIQYF
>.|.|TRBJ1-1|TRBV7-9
TGTGCCAGCAGCTTAGATATCACAGCCCAAGGAGCTTTCTTT
CASSLDITAQGAFF
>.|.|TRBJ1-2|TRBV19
TGTGCCAGTCGACAGACGAATTATGGCTACACCTTC
CASRQTNYGYTF
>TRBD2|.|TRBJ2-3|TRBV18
TGTGCCAGCTCATCTGTAGCGGGAGGACACACAGATACGCAGTATTTT
CASSSVAGGHTDTQYF
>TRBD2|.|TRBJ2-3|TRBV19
TGTGCCAGTAGTAGCGGGGGGCATGAGACAGATACGCAGTATTTT
CASSSGGHETDTQYF
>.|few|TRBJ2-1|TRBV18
TGTGCCAGCTCACCAGTTCAGCGGACGAACCCCCATGAGCAGTTCTTC
CASSPVQRTNPHEQFF
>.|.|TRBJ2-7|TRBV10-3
TGTGCCATCGCTGGCACCTCAGGGGAGCAGTACTTC
CAIAGTSGEQYF
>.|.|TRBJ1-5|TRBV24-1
TGTGCCACCAGTGACTCCGGGGGCGATCAGCCCCAGCATTTT
CATSDSGGDQPQHF
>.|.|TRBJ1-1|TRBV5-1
TGCGCCAGTTCAATGTTGGGTGGGAACACTGAAGCTTTCTTT
CASSMLGGNTEAFF
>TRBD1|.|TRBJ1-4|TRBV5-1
TGCGCCAGCAGCTTGGGCGGCAGGGGGTTCGAAAAACTGTTTTTT
CASSLGGRGFEKLFF
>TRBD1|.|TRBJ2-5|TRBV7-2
TGTGCCAGCCAAGACAGGGTCGCGGAGACCCAGTACTTC
CASQDRVAETQYF
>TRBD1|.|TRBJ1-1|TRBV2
TGTGCCAGCAAGACGGGGACAGGGTTCACTGAAGCTTTCTTT
CASKTGTGFTEAFF
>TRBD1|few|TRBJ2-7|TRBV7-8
TGTGCCAGCAGCCCTGGGACAGCAAGTTACTACGAGCAGTACTTC
CASSPGTASYYEQYF
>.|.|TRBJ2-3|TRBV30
TGTGCCTGGACCCATAGCCCTCTTGCAGATACGCAGTATTTT
CAWTHSPLADTQYF
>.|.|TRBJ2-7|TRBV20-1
TGCAGTGCTAGAAGAGGCTTCGAGCAGTACTTC
CSARRGFEQYF